This T cell receptor beta chain was sequenced during a study of early T cells in non-severe SARS-CoV-2 infection. Trimming left V 2 bases short and J 6 bases short, with 10 bases between. CDR1 KGHSH and CDR2 LQKENI come from the germline V gene. The CDR3 is made up of 13 amino acids. TCRdb reprocessed the 5' RACE reads with MiXCR, giving one entry per CDR3 protein. The table lists 90,000 to 120,000 distinct CDR3 sequences, 11% of them singletons. This clonotype was recorded many times. The TCR originated in an adult who was a healthcare worker with PCR-confirmed SARS-CoV-2 infection or an uninfected control (not recorded which). The sample taken for sequencing was whole blood. The chain couples TRBV18 to TRBJ1-2; D is perhaps TRBD1 (5 bases). The DNA of the CDR3 is TGTGCCAGCTCACCAAAGGACACTGATGGCTACACCTTC. It yields the protein CASSPKDTDGYTF. Full variable domain (rest looked up from reference TRBV18 and TRBJ1-2): NAGVMQNPRHLVRRRGQEARLRCSPMKGHSHVYWYRQLPEEGLKFMVYLQKENIIDESGMPKERFSAEFPKEGPSILRIQQVVRGDSAAYFCASSPKDTDGYTFGSGTRLTVV.